This T cell receptor (beta chain) is drawn from a study of CD8+ T cells in alopecia areata. CDR1 is SGHTA and CDR2 is FQGTGA in the germline V gene. Deletions cut 2 bases from V and 6 bases from J, with 11 bases between. This CDR3 is built from 13 residues. In each case, RNA was isolated and then reverse transcribed into cDNA as the sequencing template. This table comes from immunoSEQ multiplex PCR, and its TCRdb copy is limited to in-frame clones, with some not included. The repertoire includes 95,000 to 120,000 clones, 55% to 75% of them detected once, and 20% to 25% sits in the top ten. Findings and limits, study-wide: Normal-skin resident alphabeta T cells also appear among scalp sample sequences. With patients, TCR sharing proved less clear than in mice, a difference possibly related to HLA. Normal scalp showed lower clonality than lesional scalp, especially alopecia totalis/universalis.

Of note for this clone: The antigen remains undetermined.

CD4+ and CD8+ T cells were sorted from PBMCs stained for CD3, CD4 and CD8. The sample consisted of CD8+ T cells sorted from blood. The TCR comes from a human donor in good health. The V and J genes are TRBV7-3 and TRBJ2-7, with D unclear. The CDR3 here is CASSLYGDTEQYF. Here the CDR3 DNA reads TGTGCCAGCAGCTTATATGGAGACACCGAGCAGTACTTC.